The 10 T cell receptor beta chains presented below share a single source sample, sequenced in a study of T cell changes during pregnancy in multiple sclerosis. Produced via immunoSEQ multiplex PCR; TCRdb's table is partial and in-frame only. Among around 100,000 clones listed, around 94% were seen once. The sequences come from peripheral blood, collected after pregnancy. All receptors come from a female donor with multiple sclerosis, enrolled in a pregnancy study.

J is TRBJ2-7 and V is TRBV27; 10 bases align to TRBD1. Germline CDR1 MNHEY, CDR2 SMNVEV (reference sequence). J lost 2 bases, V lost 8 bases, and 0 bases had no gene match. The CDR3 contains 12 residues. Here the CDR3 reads CASGTGAYEQYF. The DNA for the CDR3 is TGTGCCAGCGGGACAGGGGCCTACGAGCAGTACTTC.

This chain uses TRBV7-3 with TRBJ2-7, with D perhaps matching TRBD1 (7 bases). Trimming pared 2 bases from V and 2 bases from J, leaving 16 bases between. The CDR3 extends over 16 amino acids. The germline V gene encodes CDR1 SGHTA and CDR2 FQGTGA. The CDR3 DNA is TGTGCCAGCAGCTTATGGCGGGACAGTCCCCCCTACGAGCAGTACTTC. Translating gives CASSLWRDSPPYEQYF. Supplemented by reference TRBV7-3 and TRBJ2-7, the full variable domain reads GAGVSQTPSNKVTEKGKYVELRCDPISGHTALYWYRQSLGQGPEFLIYFQGTGAADDSGLPNDRFFAVRPEGSVSTLKIQRTERGDSAVYLCASSLWRDSPPYEQYFGPGTRLTVT.

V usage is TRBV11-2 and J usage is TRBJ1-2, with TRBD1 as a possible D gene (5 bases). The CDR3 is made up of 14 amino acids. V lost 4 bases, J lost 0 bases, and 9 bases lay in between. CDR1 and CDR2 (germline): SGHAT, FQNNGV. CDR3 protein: CASSSSGANYGYTF. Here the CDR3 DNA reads TGTGCCAGCAGCTCTTCGGGGGCTAACTATGGCTACACCTTC.

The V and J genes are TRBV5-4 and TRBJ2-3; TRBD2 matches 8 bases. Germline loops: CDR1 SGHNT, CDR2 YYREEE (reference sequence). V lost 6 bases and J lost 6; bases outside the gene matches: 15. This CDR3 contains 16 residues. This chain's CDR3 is CASTMAGGRPGDTQYF. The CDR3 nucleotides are TGTGCCAGCACCATGGCGGGCGGGAGGCCGGGGGATACGCAGTATTTT. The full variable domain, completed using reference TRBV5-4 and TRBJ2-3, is ETGVTQSPTHLIKTRGQQVTLRCSSQSGHNTVSWYQQALGQGPQFIFQYYREEENGRGNFPPRFSGLQFPNYSSELNVNALELDDSALYLCASTMAGGRPGDTQYFGPGTRLTVL.

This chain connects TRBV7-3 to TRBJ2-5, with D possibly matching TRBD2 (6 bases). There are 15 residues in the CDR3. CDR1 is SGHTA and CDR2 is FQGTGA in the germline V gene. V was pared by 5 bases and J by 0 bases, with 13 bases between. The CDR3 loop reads CASSVRSGDQETQYF. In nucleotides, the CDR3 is TGTGCCAGCAGCGTCCGGTCGGGAGACCAAGAGACCCAGTACTTC.

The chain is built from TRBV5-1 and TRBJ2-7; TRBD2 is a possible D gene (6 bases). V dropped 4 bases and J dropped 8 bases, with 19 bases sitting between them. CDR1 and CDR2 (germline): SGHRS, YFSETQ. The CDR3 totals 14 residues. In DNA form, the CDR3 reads TGCGCCAGCAGCCCCACGGCGGGGTCGAACCAGCAGTACTTC. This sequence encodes CASSPTAGSNQQYF. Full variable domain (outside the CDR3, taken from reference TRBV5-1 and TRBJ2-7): KAGVTQTPRYLIKTRGQQVTLSCSPISGHRSVSWYQQTPGQGLQFLFEYFSETQRNKGNFPGRFSGRQFSNSRSEMNVSTLELGDSALYLCASSPTAGSNQQYFGPGTRLTVT.

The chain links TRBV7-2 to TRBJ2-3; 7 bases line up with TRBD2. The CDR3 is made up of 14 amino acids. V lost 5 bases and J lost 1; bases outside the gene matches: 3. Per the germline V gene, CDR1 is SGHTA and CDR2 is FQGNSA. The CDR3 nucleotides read TGTGCCAGCAGCCCCGGACTAGGCACAGATACGCAGTATTTT. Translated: CASSPGLGTDTQYF.

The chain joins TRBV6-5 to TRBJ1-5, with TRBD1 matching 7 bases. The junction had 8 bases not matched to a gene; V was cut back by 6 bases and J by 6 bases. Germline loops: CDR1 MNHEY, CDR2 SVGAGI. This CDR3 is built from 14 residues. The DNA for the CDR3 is TGTGCCAGCAGGGCGGGACAGTTAGGTCAGCCCCAGCATTTT. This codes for CASRAGQLGQPQHF.

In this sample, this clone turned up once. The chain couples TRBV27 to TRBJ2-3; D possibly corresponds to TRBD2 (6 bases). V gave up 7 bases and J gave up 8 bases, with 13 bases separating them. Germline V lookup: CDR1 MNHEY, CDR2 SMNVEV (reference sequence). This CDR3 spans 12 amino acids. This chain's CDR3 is CASNDMGGTQYF. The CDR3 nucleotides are TGTGCCAGCAACGATATGGGGGGTACGCAGTATTTT.

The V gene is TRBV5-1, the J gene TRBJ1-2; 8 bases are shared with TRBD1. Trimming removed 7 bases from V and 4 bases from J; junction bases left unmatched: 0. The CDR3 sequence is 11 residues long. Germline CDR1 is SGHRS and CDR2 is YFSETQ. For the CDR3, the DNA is TGCGCCAGCGGGACAGGCTATGGCTACACCTTC. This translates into CASGTGYGYTF.